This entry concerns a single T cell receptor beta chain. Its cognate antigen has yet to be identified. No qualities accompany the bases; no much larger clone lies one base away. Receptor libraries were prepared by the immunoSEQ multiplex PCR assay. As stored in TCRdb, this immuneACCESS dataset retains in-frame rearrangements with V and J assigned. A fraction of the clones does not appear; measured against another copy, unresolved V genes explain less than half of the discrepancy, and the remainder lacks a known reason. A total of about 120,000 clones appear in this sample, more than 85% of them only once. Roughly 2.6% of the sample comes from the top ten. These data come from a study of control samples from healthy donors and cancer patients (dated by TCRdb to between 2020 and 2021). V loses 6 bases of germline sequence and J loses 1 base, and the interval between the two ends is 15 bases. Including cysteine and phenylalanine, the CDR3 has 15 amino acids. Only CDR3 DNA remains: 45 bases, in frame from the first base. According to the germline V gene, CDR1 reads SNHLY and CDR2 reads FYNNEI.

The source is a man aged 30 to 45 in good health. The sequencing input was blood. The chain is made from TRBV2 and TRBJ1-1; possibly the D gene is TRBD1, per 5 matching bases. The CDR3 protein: CASRKQGTENTEAFF. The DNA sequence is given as TGTGCCAGCAGGAAACAAGGGACGGAGAACACTGAAGCTTTCTTT. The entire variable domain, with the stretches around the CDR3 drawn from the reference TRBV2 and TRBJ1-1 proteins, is EPEVTQTPSHQVTQMGQEVILRCVPISNHLYFYWYRQILGQKVEFLVSFYNNEISEKSEIFDDQFSVERPDGSNFTLKIRSTKLEDSAMYFCASRKQGTENTEAFFGQGTRLTVV.